This entry concerns a single T cell receptor (beta chain). Its specificity is unknown. At one of its ends the junction is not consistent with the germline gene, which may arise from a read error. The record originates from a study of cytomegalovirus exposure and HLA in healthy donors. Findings and caveats of the study: Excluded: some indistinguishable V segments such as TRBV6-2 and TRBV6-3.

PCR amplification relied on 60 Vbeta primers (plus 13 Jbeta primers). Method: immunoSEQ multiplex PCR; TCRdb's copy keeps in-frame clones and lacks some. The top ten hold approximately 1.5% of the sample, which has 150,000 to 200,000 clones, 68% seen once. The CDR3 length is 14 residues. Germline CDR1 and CDR2: SGHRS and YFSETQ. The receptor's source is a middle-aged man in good health and CMV-seronegative. This chain connects TRBV5-1 to TRBJ1-4, with TRBD1 as a possible D gene (5 bases). The sequenced sample was PBMCs. CDR3 in amino acids: CASSTQGTDEKLFF. The CDR3 nucleotides are TGCGCCAGCAGCACCCAGGGAACTGATGAAAAACTGTTTTTT.